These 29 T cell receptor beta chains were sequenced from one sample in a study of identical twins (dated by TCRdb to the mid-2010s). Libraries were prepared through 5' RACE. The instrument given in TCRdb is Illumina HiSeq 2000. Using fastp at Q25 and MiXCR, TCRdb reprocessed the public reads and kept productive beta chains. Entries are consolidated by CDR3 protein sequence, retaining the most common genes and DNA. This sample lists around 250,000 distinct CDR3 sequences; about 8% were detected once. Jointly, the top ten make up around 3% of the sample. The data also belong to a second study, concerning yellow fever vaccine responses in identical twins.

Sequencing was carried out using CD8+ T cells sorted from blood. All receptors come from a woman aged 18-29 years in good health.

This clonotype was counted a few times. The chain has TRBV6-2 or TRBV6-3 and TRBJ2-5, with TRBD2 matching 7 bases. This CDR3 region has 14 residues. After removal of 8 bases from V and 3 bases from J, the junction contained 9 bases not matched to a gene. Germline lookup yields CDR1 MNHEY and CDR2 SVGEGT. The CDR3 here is CASGGVAREETQYF. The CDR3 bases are TGTGCCAGCGGGGGGGTAGCGAGAGAAGAGACCCAGTACTTC.

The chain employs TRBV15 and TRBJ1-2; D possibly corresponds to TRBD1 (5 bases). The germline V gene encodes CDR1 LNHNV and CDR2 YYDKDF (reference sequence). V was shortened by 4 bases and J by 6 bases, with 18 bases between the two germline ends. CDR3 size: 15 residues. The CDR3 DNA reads TGTGCCACCAGCACCGCTAGGCAGGGTCTAGATGGCTACACCTTC. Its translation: CATSTARQGLDGYTF. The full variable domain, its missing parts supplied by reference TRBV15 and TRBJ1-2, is DAMVIQNPRYQVTQFGKPVTLSCSQTLNHNVMYWYQQKSSQAPKLLFHYYDKDFNNEADTPDNFQSRRPNTSFCFLDIRSPGLGDTAMYLCATSTARQGLDGYTFGSGTRLTVV.

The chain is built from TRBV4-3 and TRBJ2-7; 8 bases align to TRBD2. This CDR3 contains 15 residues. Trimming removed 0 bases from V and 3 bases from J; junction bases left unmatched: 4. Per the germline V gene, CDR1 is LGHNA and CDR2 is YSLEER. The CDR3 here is CASSQDPGLGYEQYF. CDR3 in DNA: TGCGCCAGCAGCCAAGATCCGGGACTAGGCTACGAGCAGTACTTC.

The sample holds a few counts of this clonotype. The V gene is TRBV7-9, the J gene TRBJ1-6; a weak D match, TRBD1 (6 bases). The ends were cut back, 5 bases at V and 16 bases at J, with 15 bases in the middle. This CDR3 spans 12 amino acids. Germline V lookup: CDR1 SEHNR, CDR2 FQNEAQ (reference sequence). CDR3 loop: CASSLGDMGLHF. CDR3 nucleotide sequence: TGTGCCAGCAGCCTCGGGGACATGGGACTCCACTTT.

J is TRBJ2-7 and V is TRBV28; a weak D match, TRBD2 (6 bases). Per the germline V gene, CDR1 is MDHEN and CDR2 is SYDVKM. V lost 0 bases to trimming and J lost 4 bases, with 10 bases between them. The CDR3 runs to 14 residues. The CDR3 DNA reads TGTGCCAGCAGTTTATGGGGGGACTCTTACGAGCAGTACTTC. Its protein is CASSLWGDSYEQYF.

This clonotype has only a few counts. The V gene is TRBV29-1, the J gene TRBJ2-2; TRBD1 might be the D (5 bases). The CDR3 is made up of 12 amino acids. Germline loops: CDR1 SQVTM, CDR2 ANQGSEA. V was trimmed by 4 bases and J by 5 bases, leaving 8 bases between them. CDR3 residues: CSVVGHTGELFF. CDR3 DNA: TGCAGCGTTGTCGGACATACCGGGGAGCTGTTTTTT.

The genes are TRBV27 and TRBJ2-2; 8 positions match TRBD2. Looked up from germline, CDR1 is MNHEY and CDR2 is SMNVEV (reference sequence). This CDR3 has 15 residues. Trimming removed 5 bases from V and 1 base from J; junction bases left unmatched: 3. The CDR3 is CASSTGTRNTGELFF. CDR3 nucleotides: TGTGCCAGCAGTACCGGGACTAGGAACACCGGGGAGCTGTTTTTT.

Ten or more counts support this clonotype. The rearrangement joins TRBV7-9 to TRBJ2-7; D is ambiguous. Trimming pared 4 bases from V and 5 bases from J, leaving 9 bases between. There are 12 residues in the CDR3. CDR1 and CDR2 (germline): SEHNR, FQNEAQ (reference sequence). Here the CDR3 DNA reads TGTGCCAGCAGCTCTACAGAGGACGAGCAGTACTTC. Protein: CASSSTEDEQYF. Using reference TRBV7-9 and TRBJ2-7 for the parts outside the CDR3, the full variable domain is DTGVSQNPRHKITKRGQNVTFRCDPISEHNRLYWYRQTLGQGPEFLTYFQNEAQLEKSRLLSDRFSAERPKGSFSTLEIQRTEQGDSAMYLCASSSTEDEQYFGPGTRLTVT.

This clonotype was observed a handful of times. The CDR3 DNA reads TGTGCCAGCAGCGAGGACAGATACAATGAGCAGTTCTTC. Translated: CASSEDRYNEQFF. This rearrangement joins TRBV6-4 to TRBJ2-1; D perhaps matches TRBD1 (6 bases). V was shortened by 6 bases and J by 4 bases, with 10 bases between the two germline ends. CDR3 length: 13 residues. The V gene's germline CDR1 is MRHNA and CDR2 SNTAGT.

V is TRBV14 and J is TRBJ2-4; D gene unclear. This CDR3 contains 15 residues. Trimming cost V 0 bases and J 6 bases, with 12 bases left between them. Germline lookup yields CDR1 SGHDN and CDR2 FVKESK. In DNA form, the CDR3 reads TGTGCCAGCAGCCAAGATATTGGGTTTGTAAACATTCAGTACTTC. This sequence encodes CASSQDIGFVNIQYF.

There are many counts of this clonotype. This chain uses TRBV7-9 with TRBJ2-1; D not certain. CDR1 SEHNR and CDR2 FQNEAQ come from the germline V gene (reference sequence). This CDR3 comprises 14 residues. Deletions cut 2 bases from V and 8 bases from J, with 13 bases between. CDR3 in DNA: TGTGCCAGCAGCTTACGATCGAGGTTCGATGAGCAGTTCTTC. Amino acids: CASSLRSRFDEQFF.

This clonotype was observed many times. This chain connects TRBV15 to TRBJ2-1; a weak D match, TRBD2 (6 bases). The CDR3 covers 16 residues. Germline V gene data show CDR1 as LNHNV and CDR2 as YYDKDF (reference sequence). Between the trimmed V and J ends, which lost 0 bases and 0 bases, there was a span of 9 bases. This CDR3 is CATSRDRDSSYNEQFF. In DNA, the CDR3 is TGTGCCACCAGCAGAGACCGGGACTCCTCCTACAATGAGCAGTTCTTC.

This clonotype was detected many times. The CDR3 DNA is TGTGCCAGCAGTTTAAACGGACTATCCAATGAGCAGTTCTTC. Its protein product is CASSLNGLSNEQFF. The genes are TRBV27 and TRBJ2-1, with D maybe TRBD2 (6 bases). The CDR3 extends over 14 amino acids. The germline V gene encodes CDR1 MNHEY and CDR2 SMNVEV (reference sequence). The V and J ends lost 2 bases and 6 bases respectively, with 11 bases between them.

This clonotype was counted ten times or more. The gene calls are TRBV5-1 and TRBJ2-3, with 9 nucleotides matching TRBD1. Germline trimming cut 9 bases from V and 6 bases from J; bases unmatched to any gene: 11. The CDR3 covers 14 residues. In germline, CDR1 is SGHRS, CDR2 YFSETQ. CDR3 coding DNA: TGCGCCACCGCCCCGGACAGGGGAATTGATACGCAGTATTTT. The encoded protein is CATAPDRGIDTQYF.

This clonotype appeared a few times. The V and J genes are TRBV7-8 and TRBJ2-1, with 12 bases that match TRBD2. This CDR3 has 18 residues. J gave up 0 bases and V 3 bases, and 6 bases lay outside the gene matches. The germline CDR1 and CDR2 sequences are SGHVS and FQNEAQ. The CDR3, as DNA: TGTGCCAGCAGCTTTCCGCGGACTAGCGGGGCCTCCTACAATGAGCAGTTCTTC. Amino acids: CASSFPRTSGASYNEQFF.

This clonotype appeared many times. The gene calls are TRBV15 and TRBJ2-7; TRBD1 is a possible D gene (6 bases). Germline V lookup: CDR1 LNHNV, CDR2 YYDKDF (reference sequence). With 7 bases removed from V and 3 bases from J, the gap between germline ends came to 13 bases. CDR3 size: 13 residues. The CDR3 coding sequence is TGTGCCACCAAACCCCAGGGGAGCTACGAGCAGTACTTC. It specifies CATKPQGSYEQYF.

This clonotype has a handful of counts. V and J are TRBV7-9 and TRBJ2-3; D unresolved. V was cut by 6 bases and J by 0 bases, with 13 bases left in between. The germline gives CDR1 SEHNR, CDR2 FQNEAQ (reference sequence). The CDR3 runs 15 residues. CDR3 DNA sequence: TGTGCCAGCAGGCCCCCGGGCAGCAGCACAGATACGCAGTATTTT. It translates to CASRPPGSSTDTQYF.

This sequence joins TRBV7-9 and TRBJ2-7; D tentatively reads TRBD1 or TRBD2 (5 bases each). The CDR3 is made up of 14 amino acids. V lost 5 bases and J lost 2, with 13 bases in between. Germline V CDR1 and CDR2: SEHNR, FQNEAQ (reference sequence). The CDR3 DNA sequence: TGTGCCAGCAGCCCTTGGGACGCCGCCTACGAGCAGTACTTC. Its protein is CASSPWDAAYEQYF.

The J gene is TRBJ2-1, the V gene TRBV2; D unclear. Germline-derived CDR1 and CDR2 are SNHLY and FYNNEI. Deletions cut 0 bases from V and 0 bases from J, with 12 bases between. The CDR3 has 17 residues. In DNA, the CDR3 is TGTGCCAGCAGTGAAGCGTCGAGGTCGAGCTCCTACAATGAGCAGTTCTTC. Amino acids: CASSEASRSSSYNEQFF. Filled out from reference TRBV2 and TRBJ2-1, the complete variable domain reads EPEVTQTPSHQVTQMGQEVILRCVPISNHLYFYWYRQILGQKVEFLVSFYNNEISEKSEIFDDQFSVERPDGSNFTLKIRSTKLEDSAMYFCASSEASRSSSYNEQFFGPGTRLTVL.

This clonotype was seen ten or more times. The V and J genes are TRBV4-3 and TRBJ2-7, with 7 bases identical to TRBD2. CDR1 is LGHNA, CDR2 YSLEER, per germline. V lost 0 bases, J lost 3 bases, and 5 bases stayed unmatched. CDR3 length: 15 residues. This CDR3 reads CASSQDSGGFYEQYF. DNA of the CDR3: TGCGCCAGCAGCCAAGATTCCGGGGGGTTCTACGAGCAGTACTTC.

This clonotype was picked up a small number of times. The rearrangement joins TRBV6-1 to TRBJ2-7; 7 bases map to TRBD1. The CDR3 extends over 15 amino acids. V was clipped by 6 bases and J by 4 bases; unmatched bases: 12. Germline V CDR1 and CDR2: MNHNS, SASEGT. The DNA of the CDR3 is TGTGCCAGCAGGCAGGCGACAGGGTTAGAATACGAGCAGTACTTC. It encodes CASRQATGLEYEQYF.

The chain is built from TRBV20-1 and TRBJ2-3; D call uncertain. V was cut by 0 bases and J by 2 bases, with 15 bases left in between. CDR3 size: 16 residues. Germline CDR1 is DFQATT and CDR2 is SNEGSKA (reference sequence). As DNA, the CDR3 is TGCAGTGCTAGAGATCCGGCGACGACTCACACAGATACGCAGTATTTT. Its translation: CSARDPATTHTDTQYF.

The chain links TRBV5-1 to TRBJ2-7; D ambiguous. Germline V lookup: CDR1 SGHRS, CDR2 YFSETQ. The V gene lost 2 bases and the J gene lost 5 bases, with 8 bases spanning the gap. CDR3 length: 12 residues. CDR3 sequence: CASSLSTDEQYF. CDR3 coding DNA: TGCGCCAGCAGCTTATCAACAGACGAGCAGTACTTC.

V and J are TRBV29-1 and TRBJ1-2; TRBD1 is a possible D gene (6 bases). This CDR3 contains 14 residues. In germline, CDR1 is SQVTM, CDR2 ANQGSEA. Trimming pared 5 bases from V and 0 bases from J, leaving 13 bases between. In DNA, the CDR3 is TGCAGCGTTCCAGACAGGATAGCTAACTATGGCTACACCTTC. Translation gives CSVPDRIANYGYTF.

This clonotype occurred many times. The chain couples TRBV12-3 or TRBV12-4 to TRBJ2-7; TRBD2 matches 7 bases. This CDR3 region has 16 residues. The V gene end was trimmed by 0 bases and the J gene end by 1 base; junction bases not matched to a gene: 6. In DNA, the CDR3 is TGTGCCAGCAGTTTAGCGGAAACGGGAGGATCCTACGAGCAGTACTTC. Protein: CASSLAETGGSYEQYF.

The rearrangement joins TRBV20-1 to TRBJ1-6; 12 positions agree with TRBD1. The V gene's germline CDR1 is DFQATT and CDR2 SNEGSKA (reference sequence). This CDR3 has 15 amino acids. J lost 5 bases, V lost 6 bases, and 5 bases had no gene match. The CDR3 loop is CSAGTGGADNSPLHF. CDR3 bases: TGCAGTGCAGGGACAGGGGGCGCAGATAATTCACCCCTCCACTTT.

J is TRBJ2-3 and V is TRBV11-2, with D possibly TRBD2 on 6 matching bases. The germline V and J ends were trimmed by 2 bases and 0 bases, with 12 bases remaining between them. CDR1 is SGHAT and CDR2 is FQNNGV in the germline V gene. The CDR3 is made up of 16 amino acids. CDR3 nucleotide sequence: TGTGCCAGCAGCTTACCCGGAGGGCCCAGCACAGATACGCAGTATTTT. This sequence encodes CASSLPGGPSTDTQYF.

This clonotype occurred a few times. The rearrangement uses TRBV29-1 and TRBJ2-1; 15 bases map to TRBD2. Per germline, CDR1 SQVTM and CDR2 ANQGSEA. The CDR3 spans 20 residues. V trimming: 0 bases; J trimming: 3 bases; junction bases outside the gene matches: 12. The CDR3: CSVEDATPGLAGGYYNEQFF. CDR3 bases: TGCAGCGTTGAAGATGCAACCCCGGGACTAGCGGGGGGCTACTACAATGAGCAGTTCTTC.

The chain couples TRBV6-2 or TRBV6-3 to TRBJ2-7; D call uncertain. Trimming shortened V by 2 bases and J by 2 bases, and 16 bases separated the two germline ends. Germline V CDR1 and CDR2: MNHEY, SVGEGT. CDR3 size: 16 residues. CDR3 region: CASSYERALAAYEQYF. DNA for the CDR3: TGTGCCAGCAGTTACGAAAGGGCCTTGGCAGCCTACGAGCAGTACTTC.